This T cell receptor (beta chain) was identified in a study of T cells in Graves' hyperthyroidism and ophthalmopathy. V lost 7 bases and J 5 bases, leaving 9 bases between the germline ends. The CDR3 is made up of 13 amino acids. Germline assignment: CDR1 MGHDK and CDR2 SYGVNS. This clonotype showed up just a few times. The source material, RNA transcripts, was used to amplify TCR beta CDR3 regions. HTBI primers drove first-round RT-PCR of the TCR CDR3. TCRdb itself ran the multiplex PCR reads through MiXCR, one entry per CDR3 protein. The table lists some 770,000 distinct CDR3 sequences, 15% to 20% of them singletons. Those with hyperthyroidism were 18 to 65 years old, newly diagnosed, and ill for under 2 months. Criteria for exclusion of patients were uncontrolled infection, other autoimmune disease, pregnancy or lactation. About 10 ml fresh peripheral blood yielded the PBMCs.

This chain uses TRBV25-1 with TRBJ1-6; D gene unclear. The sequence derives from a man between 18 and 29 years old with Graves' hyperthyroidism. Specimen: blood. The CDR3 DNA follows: TGTGCCAGCACGTGGTCCAATAATTCACCCCTCCACTTT. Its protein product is CASTWSNNSPLHF.